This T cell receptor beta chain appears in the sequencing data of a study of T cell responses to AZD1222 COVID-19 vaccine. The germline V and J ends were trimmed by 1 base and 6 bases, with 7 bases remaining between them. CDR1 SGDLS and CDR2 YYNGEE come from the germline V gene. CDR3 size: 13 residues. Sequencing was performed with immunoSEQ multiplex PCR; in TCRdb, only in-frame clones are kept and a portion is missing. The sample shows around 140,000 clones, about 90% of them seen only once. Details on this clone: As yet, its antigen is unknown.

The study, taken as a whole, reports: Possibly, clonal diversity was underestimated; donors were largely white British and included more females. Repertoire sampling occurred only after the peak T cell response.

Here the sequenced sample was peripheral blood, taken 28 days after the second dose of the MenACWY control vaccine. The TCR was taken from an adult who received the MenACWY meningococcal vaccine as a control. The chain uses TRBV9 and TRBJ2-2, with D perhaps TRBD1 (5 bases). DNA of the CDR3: TGTGCCAGCAGCGTACAGGGCGCCGGGGAGCTGTTTTTT. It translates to CASSVQGAGELFF.